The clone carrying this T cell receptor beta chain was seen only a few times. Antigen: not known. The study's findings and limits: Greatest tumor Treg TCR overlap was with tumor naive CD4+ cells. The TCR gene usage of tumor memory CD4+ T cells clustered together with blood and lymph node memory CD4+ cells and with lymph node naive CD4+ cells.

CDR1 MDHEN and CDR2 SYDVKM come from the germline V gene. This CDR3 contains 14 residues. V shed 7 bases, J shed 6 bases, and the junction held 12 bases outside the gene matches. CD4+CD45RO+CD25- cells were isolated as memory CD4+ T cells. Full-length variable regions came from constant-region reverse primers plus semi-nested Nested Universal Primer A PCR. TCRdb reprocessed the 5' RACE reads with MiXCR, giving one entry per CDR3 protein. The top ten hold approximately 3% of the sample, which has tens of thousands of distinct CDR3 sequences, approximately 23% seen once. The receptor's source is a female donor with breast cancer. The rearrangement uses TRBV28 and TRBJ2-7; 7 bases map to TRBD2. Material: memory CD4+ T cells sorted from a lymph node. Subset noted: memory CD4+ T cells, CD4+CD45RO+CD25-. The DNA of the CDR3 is TGTGCCAGCATTCACAGCGGGATTGGAGCCGAGCAGTACTTC. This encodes CASIHSGIGAEQYF.